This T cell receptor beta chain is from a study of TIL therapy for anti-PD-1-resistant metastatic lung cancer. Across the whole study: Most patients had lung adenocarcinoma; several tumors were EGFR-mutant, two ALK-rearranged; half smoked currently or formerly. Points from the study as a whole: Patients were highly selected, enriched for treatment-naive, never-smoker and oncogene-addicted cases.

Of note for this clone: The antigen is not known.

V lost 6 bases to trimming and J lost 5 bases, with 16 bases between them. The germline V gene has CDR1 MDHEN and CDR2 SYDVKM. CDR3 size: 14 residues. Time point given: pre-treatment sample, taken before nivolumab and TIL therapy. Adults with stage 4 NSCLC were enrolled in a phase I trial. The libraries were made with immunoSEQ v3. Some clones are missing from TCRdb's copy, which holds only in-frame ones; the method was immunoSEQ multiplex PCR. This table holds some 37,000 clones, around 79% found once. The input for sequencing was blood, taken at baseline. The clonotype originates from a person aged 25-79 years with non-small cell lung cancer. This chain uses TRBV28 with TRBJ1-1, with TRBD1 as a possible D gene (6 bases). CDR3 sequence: CASRAPGAWTEAFF. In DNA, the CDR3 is TGTGCCAGCAGGGCGCCGGGGGCATGGACTGAAGCTTTCTTT. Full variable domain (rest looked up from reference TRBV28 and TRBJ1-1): DVKVTQSSRYLVKRTGEKVFLECVQDMDHENMFWYRQDPGLGLRLIYFSYDVKMKEKGDIPEGYSVSREKKERFSLILESASTNQTSMYLCASRAPGAWTEAFFGQGTRLTVV.